This T cell receptor (beta chain) was documented in a study of T cell repertoires in cytomegalovirus infection. Looking at the study overall: Both recently identified HLA-C-restricted and well-studied HLA-B-restricted CMV epitopes were used in the study. CMV infection together with matching HLA type was indicated by public TCR beta signatures.

Only a few counts were recorded for this clonotype. Its specificity is not known. TCRdb fed the reads into MiXCR, producing one record per CDR3 protein. The sample has roughly 570,000 distinct CDR3 sequences, about 40% seen once. General study results and limits: Cumulative frequency of public TCR beta families picked out carriers of CMV plus the relevant HLA. Ex vivo responses were dominated by HLA-C-restricted CMV-specific TCR beta clonotypes.

V dropped 1 base and J dropped 4 bases, with 14 bases sitting between them. The CDR3 extends over 16 amino acids. The germline V gene has CDR1 SGHVS and CDR2 FNYEAQ. The sequences come from cultured PBMCs, collected from culture after CMV antigen stimulation. This clonotype was sampled from a human donor in good health (CMV status not recorded). Some clones in this sample may be carry-over from other donors' samples. V usage is TRBV7-6 and J usage is TRBJ2-1; no firm D call. CDR3 residues: CASSLVRTGLYNEQFF. CDR3 nucleotide sequence: TGTGCCAGCAGCTTAGTTAGGACCGGGCTATACAATGAGCAGTTCTTC.